A single sample is the source of the 32 T cell receptor beta chains below, sequenced in a study of persistence of HIV-infected CD4 T cells. Their antigens are not known. Cells were stimulated with CMV-infected fibroblast lysates at 10 ug/mL. Sorting selected CD4+ T cells upregulating both CD40 ligand and CD69. This was the immunoSEQ version 4 assay in survey mode. Assay used: immunoSEQ multiplex PCR; TCRdb lists only in-frame clones, some missing. This sample has some 20,000 clones, with around three fifths found just once. Sample: CD4+ T cells sorted from PBMCs after roughly 18-hour stimulation, taken from a patient who received antiretroviral therapy. These TCRs come from an adult woman with HIV who was CMV-seropositive.

CDR3 bases: TGTGCCAGCAGAATCATGGGGAATTCACCCCTCCACTTT. Its protein is CASRIMGNSPLHF. The chain has TRBV2 and TRBJ1-6; D is unresolved. This CDR3 spans 13 amino acids. Germline assignment: CDR1 SNHLY and CDR2 FYNNEI. Trimming pared 6 bases from V and 7 bases from J, leaving 10 bases between. Combining the CDR3 with reference TRBV2 and TRBJ1-6 gives the whole variable domain EPEVTQTPSHQVTQMGQEVILRCVPISNHLYFYWYRQILGQKVEFLVSFYNNEISEKSEIFDDQFSVERPDGSNFTLKIRSTKLEDSAMYFCASRIMGNSPLHFGNGTRLTVT.

V and J are TRBV24-1 and TRBJ1-6, with D possibly being TRBD1 (5 bases). This CDR3 has 16 amino acids. V was clipped by 8 bases and J by 8 bases, with 21 bases between them. CDR1 and CDR2 (germline): KGHDR, SFDVKD. This CDR3 is CATTQRGRSTDSPLHF. The CDR3 DNA reads TGTGCCACCACCCAGAGGGGACGGAGTACAGATTCACCCCTCCACTTT.

This chain links TRBV5-1 with TRBJ1-2, with TRBD1 identical over 8 bases. The CDR3 spans 13 residues. Germline CDR1 reads SGHRS; CDR2 reads YFSETQ. V lost 4 bases to trimming and J lost 8 bases; unmatched junction nucleotides: 7. The CDR3 sequence is CASSLTGVNGYTF. The CDR3 DNA reads TGCGCCAGCAGCCTGACAGGGGTGAACGGCTACACCTTC.

Judged by abundance, this clone is medium-sized. The chain uses TRBV5-1 and TRBJ2-7; a possible D gene is TRBD1 (5 bases). In germline, CDR1 is SGHRS, CDR2 YFSETQ. The CDR3 totals 13 residues. Trimming left V 5 bases short and J 3 bases short, with 12 bases between. CDR3 DNA sequence: TGCGCCAGCAGTGCGCAGACAGACTACGAGCAGTACTTC. This encodes CASSAQTDYEQYF. The full variable domain, in which reference TRBV5-1 and TRBJ2-7 provide the parts outside the CDR3, is KAGVTQTPRYLIKTRGQQVTLSCSPISGHRSVSWYQQTPGQGLQFLFEYFSETQRNKGNFPGRFSGRQFSNSRSEMNVSTLELGDSALYLCASSAQTDYEQYFGPGTRLTVT.

The rearrangement joins TRBV5-1 to TRBJ2-5, with 7 bases aligning to TRBD1. Losses at the gene ends were 1 base for V and 5 bases for J; bases not matched to a gene: 8. CDR1 is SGHRS, CDR2 YFSETQ, per germline. The CDR3 consists of 15 residues. For the CDR3, the DNA is TGCGCCAGCAGCTTGACAGGGGCTTTTGAGGAGACCCAGTACTTC. This codes for CASSLTGAFEETQYF.

The sample holds a few counts of this clone. The V gene is TRBV6-5, the J gene TRBJ2-2; no clear D. The CDR3 has 14 amino acids. The germline V gene encodes CDR1 MNHEY and CDR2 SVGAGI. V lost 2 bases and J 3 bases, leaving 7 bases between the germline ends. The CDR3 bases are TGTGCCAGCAGTTACGCTAGGTACACCGGGGAGCTGTTTTTT. Its protein product is CASSYARYTGELFF.

This rearrangement joins TRBV2 to TRBJ2-1; 10 nucleotides line up with TRBD2. The CDR3 contains 15 residues. The trim removed 5 bases at V and 9 bases at J, leaving 10 bases unmatched. Germline V lookup: CDR1 SNHLY, CDR2 FYNNEI. The CDR3 loop reads CASSFRSGGAGEQFF. CDR3 DNA sequence: TGTGCCAGCAGTTTTCGGAGCGGGGGGGCCGGTGAGCAGTTCTTC. The full variable domain, its missing parts supplied by reference TRBV2 and TRBJ2-1, is EPEVTQTPSHQVTQMGQEVILRCVPISNHLYFYWYRQILGQKVEFLVSFYNNEISEKSEIFDDQFSVERPDGSNFTLKIRSTKLEDSAMYFCASSFRSGGAGEQFFGPGTRLTVL.

The chain links TRBV25-1 to TRBJ2-3; D is uncertain. Germline CDR1 MGHDK, CDR2 SYGVNS. This CDR3 contains 11 residues. V lost 8 bases and J 7 bases, leaving 10 bases between the germline ends. The CDR3 loop reads CASSNPNTQYF. CDR3 sequence (DNA): TGTGCCAGCTCCAATCCTAATACGCAGTATTTT.

This chain connects TRBV7-2 to TRBJ2-3, with TRBD2 as a possible D gene (5 bases). The germline CDR1 and CDR2 sequences are SGHTA and FQGNSA. This CDR3 region has 14 residues. The V end was cut by 4 bases, the J end by 4 bases, with 12 bases between. This chain's CDR3 is CASSSFLASDTQYF. In DNA form, the CDR3 reads TGTGCCAGCAGCTCTTTTTTAGCGTCAGATACGCAGTATTTT.

The genes are TRBV6-1 and TRBJ1-1; tentative D call: TRBD1 (5 bases). Germline V CDR1 and CDR2: MNHNS, SASEGT. The CDR3 spans 13 residues. V was trimmed by 3 bases and J by 5 bases, leaving 10 bases between them. CDR3 loop: CASSDGWGTEAFF. As DNA, the CDR3 is TGTGCCAGCAGTGATGGCTGGGGGACTGAAGCTTTCTTT.

The rearrangement joins TRBV3-1 (or the pseudogene TRBV3-2) to TRBJ1-6; a possible D gene is TRBD1 (5 bases). Germline V gene lookup returns CDR1 LGHDT and CDR2 YNNKEL (reference sequence). The CDR3 spans 16 residues. V gave up 1 base and J gave up 7 bases, with 14 bases separating them. The chain's CDR3 is CASSQAPGAVNSPLHF. The DNA for the CDR3 is TGTGCCAGCAGCCAAGCCCCTGGGGCGGTCAATTCACCCCTCCACTTT.

The J gene is TRBJ2-2, the V gene TRBV6-2 or TRBV6-3; weak D call: TRBD1 (6 bases). The CDR3 length is 16 residues. CDR1 is MNHEY and CDR2 is SVGEGT in the germline V gene. Trimming cost V 2 bases and J 6 bases, with 16 bases left between them. The CDR3 is CASSYAATGFPGELFF. In nucleotides, the CDR3 is TGTGCCAGCAGTTACGCAGCCACAGGGTTCCCCGGGGAGCTGTTTTTT.

This clone was detected only a few times. The gene calls are TRBV7-3 and TRBJ2-1; 8 nucleotides agree with TRBD2. The CDR3 is 15 amino acids. Germline V lookup: CDR1 SGHTA, CDR2 FQGTGA. V shed 2 bases, J shed 2 bases, and the junction held 2 bases outside the gene matches. The CDR3 nucleotides are TGTGCCAGCAGCTTAGCGGGGGGAACCTACAATGAGCAGTTCTTC. Translated: CASSLAGGTYNEQFF.

This clone was detected a few times. The chain joins TRBV14 to TRBJ1-1; no reliable D call. V shed 5 bases and J shed 0 bases, with 16 bases lying between them. The V gene's germline CDR1 is SGHDN and CDR2 FVKESK. CDR3 length: 16 residues. CDR3 loop: CASSSTPGFMNTEAFF. CDR3 nucleotide sequence: TGTGCCAGCAGCTCCACACCCGGGTTTATGAACACTGAAGCTTTCTTT.

The J gene is TRBJ1-2, the V gene TRBV2; D is uncertain. Germline CDR1 reads SNHLY; CDR2 reads FYNNEI. The CDR3 has 11 residues. V lost 6 bases and J lost 5, with 7 bases in between. CDR3 residues: CASSVLYGYTF. The CDR3 bases are TGTGCCAGCAGCGTACTTTATGGCTACACCTTC.

J is TRBJ1-1 and V is TRBV24-1, with 8 positions matching TRBD1. Germline CDR1 is KGHDR and CDR2 is SFDVKD. The junction had 4 bases not matched to a gene; V was cut back by 4 bases and J by 7 bases. The CDR3 length is 13 residues. The CDR3 here is CATSERQGREAFF. The CDR3 DNA follows: TGTGCCACCAGTGAGCGACAGGGGCGTGAAGCTTTCTTT.

This rearrangement joins TRBV2 to TRBJ1-2; 7 bases agree with TRBD1. The length of the CDR3 is 14 residues. Germline CDR1 and CDR2: SNHLY and FYNNEI. After removal of 3 bases from V and 7 bases from J, the junction contained 8 bases not matched to a gene. CDR3 in amino acids: CASSESEGAGGYTF. The CDR3, as DNA: TGTGCCAGCAGTGAGTCGGAGGGGGCTGGTGGCTACACCTTC.

The chain employs TRBV9 and TRBJ1-2; maybe TRBD1 (5 bases). The CDR3 extends over 15 amino acids. Germline CDR1 is SGDLS and CDR2 is YYNGEE. Between the trimmed V and J ends, which lost 4 bases and 3 bases, there was a span of 16 bases. The CDR3 bases are TGTGCCAGCAGCCCCCGCCCGGGGGGGGACTATGGCTACACCTTC. It translates to CASSPRPGGDYGYTF.

This clone is a singleton in its sample. Written as DNA, the CDR3 is TGCGCCAGCAGTGAGACGGTAGGGTTAGGGAGCACTGAAGCTTTCTTT. This encodes CASSETVGLGSTEAFF. The chain combines TRBV10-2 with TRBJ1-1; D unresolved. V was shortened by 2 bases and J by 4 bases, with 17 bases between the two germline ends. Germline assignment: CDR1 WSHSY and CDR2 SAAADI. The CDR3 length is 16 residues.

The rearrangement uses TRBV6-5 and TRBJ1-4; 7 bases map to TRBD1. The J segment lost 7 bases and the V segment lost 6 bases, leaving 11 bases of the junction unmatched. The CDR3 has 15 residues. Looked up from germline, CDR1 is MNHEY and CDR2 is SVGAGI. CDR3 in DNA: TGTGCCAGCAGCCGAGACAGGGATGGGAGTGAAAAACTGTTTTTT. Translation gives CASSRDRDGSEKLFF.

The gene calls are TRBV10-2 and TRBJ2-1, with D hard to call. CDR3 length: 13 amino acids. V was cut by 0 bases and J by 8 bases, with 8 bases left in between. Looked up from germline, CDR1 is WSHSY and CDR2 is SAAADI. The CDR3 DNA follows: TGCGCCAGCAGTGAGTCTTCCTGGGATGAGCAGTTCTTC. It yields the protein CASSESSWDEQFF.

The chain uses TRBV18 and TRBJ2-7; no definite D call. This CDR3 is built from 16 residues. V was cut by 3 bases and J by 3 bases, with 18 bases left in between. From germline, CDR1 is KGHSH and CDR2 LQKENI. CDR3 amino acids: CASSPQAAGVVYEQYF. CDR3 coding DNA: TGTGCCAGCTCACCGCAGGCGGCAGGAGTAGTCTACGAGCAGTACTTC.

This clone was seen a few times. The DNA for the CDR3 is TGTGCCAGCAGCCTAGGACTAGCGGGCGGCACCGGGGAGCTGTTTTTT. Its translation is CASSLGLAGGTGELFF. The chain combines TRBV7-3 with TRBJ2-2; 11 nucleotides agree with TRBD2. CDR3 length: 16 amino acids. Looked up from germline, CDR1 is SGHTA and CDR2 is FQGTGA. J gave up 4 bases and V 5 bases, and 6 bases lay outside the gene matches.

This chain joins TRBV10-3 and TRBJ1-2, with TRBD1 identical over 8 bases. V was clipped by 0 bases and J by 8 bases; unmatched bases: 5. The germline V gene encodes CDR1 ENHRY and CDR2 SYGVKD. CDR3 length: 14 amino acids. CDR3: CAISESQGARGYTF. The CDR3 DNA follows: TGTGCCATCAGTGAGTCCCAGGGGGCGAGAGGCTACACCTTC.

This sequence joins TRBV6-1 and TRBJ2-3, with 12 bases aligning to TRBD2. Germline values: CDR1 MNHNS, CDR2 SASEGT. The CDR3 totals 16 residues. The junction had 7 bases not matched to a gene; V was cut back by 3 bases and J by 6 bases. In DNA form, the CDR3 reads TGTGCCAGCAGTGAGTCTAGCGGGGGGGCCGCGGATACGCAGTATTTT. Translating it yields CASSESSGGAADTQYF.

V is TRBV6-5 and J is TRBJ2-3, with TRBD1 matching 9 bases. Losses at the gene ends were 6 bases for V and 15 bases for J; bases not matched to a gene: 10. Germline V gene lookup returns CDR1 MNHEY and CDR2 SVGAGI. This CDR3 comprises 12 residues. This CDR3 reads CASSRPGQGGYF. The CDR3 DNA sequence: TGTGCCAGCAGCAGACCGGGACAGGGAGGCTATTTT.

This chain's CDR3 is CASSLDRRSSYEQYF. The CDR3 nucleotides are TGTGCCAGCAGCTTAGACAGAAGGAGCTCCTACGAGCAGTACTTC. The chain recombines TRBV7-2 with TRBJ2-7; no clear D gene. Trimming stripped 1 base from V and 0 bases from J, with 10 bases between. The CDR3 totals 15 residues. CDR1 is SGHTA and CDR2 is FQGNSA in the germline V gene.

The chain carries TRBV24-1 and TRBJ1-1, with D possibly TRBD1 on 5 matching bases. The CDR3 has 15 residues. The V end was cut by 2 bases, the J end by 3 bases, with 12 bases between. CDR1 is KGHDR and CDR2 is SFDVKD in the germline V gene. As DNA, the CDR3 is TGTGCCACCAGTGATTCTGGGGCAGACCACACTGAAGCTTTCTTT. It is translated as CATSDSGADHTEAFF.

This clone was recorded a few times. The CDR3, as DNA: TGTGCCAGCAGACGGAGCACAGATACGCAGTATTTT. It is translated as CASRRSTDTQYF. The chain employs TRBV6-1 and TRBJ2-3; D gene uncertain. With 6 bases removed from V and 0 bases from J, the gap between germline ends came to 4 bases. Germline values: CDR1 MNHNS, CDR2 SASEGT. This CDR3 spans 12 amino acids.

The chain is built from TRBV29-1 and TRBJ1-1; D not resolved. The CDR3 has 13 amino acids. The ends were cut back, 2 bases at V and 1 base at J, with 8 bases in the middle. Germline CDR1 and CDR2: SQVTM and ANQGSEA. CDR3: CSVERFPNTEAFF. The CDR3 region has the DNA TGCAGCGTTGAAAGGTTCCCGAACACTGAAGCTTTCTTT.

This clone showed up just a few times. This chain links TRBV18 with TRBJ1-2, with D perhaps matching TRBD1 (6 bases). In germline, CDR1 is KGHSH, CDR2 LQKENI. This CDR3 region has 13 residues. The V and J ends lost 6 bases and 4 bases respectively, with 12 bases between them. For the CDR3, the DNA is TGTGCCAGCTCCCCTACAGGGACCTATGGCTACACCTTC. This encodes CASSPTGTYGYTF.

This chain uses TRBV9 with TRBJ2-3, with 9 bases aligning to TRBD1. V trimming: 1 base; J trimming: 4 bases; junction bases outside the gene matches: 7. The length of the CDR3 is 16 residues. CDR1 is SGDLS and CDR2 is YYNGEE in the germline V gene. For the CDR3, the DNA is TGTGCCAGCAGCGTACGCGGGACAGGGATTTCAGATACGCAGTATTTT. This encodes CASSVRGTGISDTQYF.